This T cell receptor beta chain was obtained from a study of blood T cell repertoires in COVID-19. Whole-study context: The United States, Italy and Spain supplied acute and convalescent COVID-19 samples. Nucleic acid was either cDNA or gDNA, and it came from T cells, B-cell-depleted T cells, or PBMCs.

J lost 6 bases, V lost 5 bases, and 15 bases had no gene match. This CDR3 has 17 residues. Looked up from germline, CDR1 is MNHNY and CDR2 is SVGAGI (reference sequence). Under the authors' procedure: From reference gene primer amplification, estimates of nucleated cell counts were derived. Repertoires were generated with immunoSEQ multiplex PCR, while TCRdb's copy carries only in-frame clones and drops some. The V and J calls and clone size come from that table; D and trimming were worked out from the DNA. The sample has some 86,000 clones, roughly 84% seen once. This chain connects TRBV6-6 to TRBJ1-2; TRBD1 agrees at 10 bases. This clonotype originated in a woman aged 65 to 85 with acute or convalescent COVID-19. Sequencing input: peripheral blood. The CDR3 loop reads CASSRRTGGSRVDGYTF. CDR3 in DNA: TGTGCCAGCAGTCGTCGGACAGGGGGGTCCCGGGTTGATGGCTACACCTTC.